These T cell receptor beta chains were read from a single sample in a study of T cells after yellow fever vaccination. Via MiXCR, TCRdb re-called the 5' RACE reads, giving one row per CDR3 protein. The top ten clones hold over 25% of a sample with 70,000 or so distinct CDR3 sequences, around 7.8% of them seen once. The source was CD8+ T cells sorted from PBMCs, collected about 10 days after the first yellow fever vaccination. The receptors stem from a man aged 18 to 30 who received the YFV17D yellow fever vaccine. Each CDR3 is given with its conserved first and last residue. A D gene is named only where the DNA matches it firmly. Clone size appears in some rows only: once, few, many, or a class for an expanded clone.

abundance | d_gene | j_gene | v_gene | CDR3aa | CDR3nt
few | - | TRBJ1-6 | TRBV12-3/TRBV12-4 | CASSPNPHFSYNSPLHF | TGTGCCAGCAGCCCTAACCCCCATTTCTCCTATAATTCACCCCTCCACTTT
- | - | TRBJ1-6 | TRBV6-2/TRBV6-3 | CASSGTAMHSPLHF | TGTGCCAGCAGTGGGACCGCGATGCATTCACCCCTCCACTTT
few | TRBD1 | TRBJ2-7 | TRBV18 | CASSQGQGGYEQYF | TGTGCCAGCTCACAAGGACAGGGAGGCTACGAGCAGTACTTC
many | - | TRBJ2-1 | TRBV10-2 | CASSAGYVEQFF | TGCGCCAGCAGTGCTGGTTATGTTGAGCAGTTCTTC
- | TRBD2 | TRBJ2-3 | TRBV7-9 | CASSLGWTSGGADTQYF | TGTGCCAGCAGCTTAGGCTGGACTAGCGGGGGGGCAGATACGCAGTATTTT
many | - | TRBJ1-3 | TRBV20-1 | CSAPSSGARGNTIYF | TGCAGTGCTCCTAGTAGCGGGGCCCGTGGAAACACCATATATTTT
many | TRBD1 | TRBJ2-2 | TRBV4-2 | CASSQLGQTNTGELFF | TGTGCCAGCAGCCAACTGGGACAGACGAACACCGGGGAGCTGTTTTTT
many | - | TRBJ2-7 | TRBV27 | CASSHNWEEQYF | TGTGCCAGCAGTCACAACTGGGAGGAGCAGTACTTC
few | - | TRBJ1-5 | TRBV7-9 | CASGRVEGNQPQHF | TGTGCCAGCGGAAGAGTTGAGGGCAATCAGCCCCAGCATTTT
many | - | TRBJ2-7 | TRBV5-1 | CASSLGERPYEQYF | TGCGCCAGCAGCTTGGGGGAGAGACCCTACGAGCAGTACTTC
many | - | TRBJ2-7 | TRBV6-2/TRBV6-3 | CASSYDWIEQYF | TGTGCCAGCAGTTACGACTGGATCGAGCAGTACTTC
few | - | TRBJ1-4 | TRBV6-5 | CASSYEQINEKLFF | TGTGCCAGCAGTTACGAACAGATAAATGAAAAACTGTTTTTT
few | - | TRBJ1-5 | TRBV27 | CASSIRVGGNQPQHF | TGTGCCAGCAGTATTAGGGTGGGTGGCAATCAGCCCCAGCATTTT
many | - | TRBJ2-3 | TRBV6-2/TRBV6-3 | CASSYGGRPSTDTQYF | TGTGCCAGCAGTTATGGGGGGCGTCCTAGCACAGATACGCAGTATTTT
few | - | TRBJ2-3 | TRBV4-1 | CASASRGYADTQYF | TGCGCCAGCGCCTCCCGGGGTTATGCAGATACGCAGTATTTT
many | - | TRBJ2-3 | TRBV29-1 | CSVDGGTDTQYF | TGCAGCGTTGACGGGGGCACAGATACGCAGTATTTT
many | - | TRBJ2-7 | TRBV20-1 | CSAIREKFPYEQYF | TGCAGTGCCATCCGGGAGAAGTTCCCTTACGAGCAGTACTTC
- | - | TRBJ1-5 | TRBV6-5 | CASSYLGNNQPQHF | TGTGCCAGCAGTTACTTAGGGAACAATCAGCCCCAGCATTTT
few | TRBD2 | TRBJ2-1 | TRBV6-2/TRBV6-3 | CASSELAGYSYNEQFF | TGTGCCAGCAGCGAACTAGCGGGGTACTCCTACAATGAGCAGTTCTTC
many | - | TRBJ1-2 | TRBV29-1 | CSVVEGSNYGYTF | TGCAGCGTTGTGGAGGGATCTAACTATGGCTACACCTTC
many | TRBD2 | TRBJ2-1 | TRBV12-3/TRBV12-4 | CASSPPSGGNNEQFF | TGTGCCAGCAGTCCCCCTAGCGGGGGGAACAATGAGCAGTTCTTC
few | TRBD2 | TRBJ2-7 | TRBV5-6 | CASSLYERGVHEQYF | TGTGCCAGCAGCTTGTATGAGCGGGGAGTCCACGAGCAGTACTTC
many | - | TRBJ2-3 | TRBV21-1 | CASSKAGRRDRTDTQYF | TGTGCCAGCAGCAAAGCCGGCAGGAGGGATCGCACAGATACGCAGTATTTT
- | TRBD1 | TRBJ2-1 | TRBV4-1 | CASSHRTGNNEQFF | TGCGCCAGCAGCCATAGGACAGGGAACAATGAGCAGTTCTTC
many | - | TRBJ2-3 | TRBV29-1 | CSATRVRTDERADTQYF | TGCAGCGCAACTAGGGTCAGAACGGACGAGAGGGCAGATACGCAGTATTTT
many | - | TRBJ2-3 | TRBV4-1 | CASSQAILTDTQYF | TGCGCCAGCAGCCAAGCGATATTAACAGATACGCAGTATTTT
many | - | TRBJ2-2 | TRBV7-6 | CASSLVAGNTGELFF | TGTGCCAGCAGCTTAGTCGCAGGGAACACCGGGGAGCTGTTTTTT
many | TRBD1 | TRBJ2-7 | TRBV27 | CASSPAPTGASYEQYF | TGTGCCAGCAGTCCGGCCCCGACAGGGGCATCCTACGAGCAGTACTTC
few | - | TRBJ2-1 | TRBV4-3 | CASRGVYEQFF | TGCGCCAGCCGAGGGGTTTATGAGCAGTTCTTC
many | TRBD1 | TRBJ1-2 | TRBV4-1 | CASSQAMTGSGYTF | TGCGCCAGCAGCCAAGCCATGACAGGGTCTGGCTACACCTTC
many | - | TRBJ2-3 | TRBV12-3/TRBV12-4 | CASPPGLASDTQYF | TGTGCCAGCCCCCCGGGGCTAGCTTCAGATACGCAGTATTTT
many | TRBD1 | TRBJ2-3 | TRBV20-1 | CSAVTDRVHFF | TGCAGTGCCGTTACCGACAGGGTCCATTTTTTT
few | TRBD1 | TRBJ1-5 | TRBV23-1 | CASRRPNRPGQGARQPQHF | TGCGCCAGCAGACGACCGAACCGACCGGGACAGGGGGCTCGTCAGCCCCAGCATTTT
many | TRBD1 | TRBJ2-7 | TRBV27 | CASSFTGTGSREQYF | TGTGCCAGCAGTTTTACGGGGACAGGGTCCCGCGAGCAGTACTTC
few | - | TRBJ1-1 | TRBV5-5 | CASSAIGRRMNTEAFF | TGTGCCAGCAGCGCCATAGGCCGGAGGATGAACACTGAAGCTTTCTTT